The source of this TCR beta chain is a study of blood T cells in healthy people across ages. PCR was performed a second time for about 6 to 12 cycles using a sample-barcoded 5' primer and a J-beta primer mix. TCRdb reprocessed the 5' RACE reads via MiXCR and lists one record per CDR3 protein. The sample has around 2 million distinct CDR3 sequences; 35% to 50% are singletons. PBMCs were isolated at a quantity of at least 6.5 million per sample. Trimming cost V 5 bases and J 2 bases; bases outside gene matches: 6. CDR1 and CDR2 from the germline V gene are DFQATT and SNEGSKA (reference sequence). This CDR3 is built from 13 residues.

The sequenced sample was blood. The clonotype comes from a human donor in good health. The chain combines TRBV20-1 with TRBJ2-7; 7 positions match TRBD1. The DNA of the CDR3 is TGCAGTGCTGCTGGGGACAGCCCCTACGAGCAGTACTTC. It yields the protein CSAAGDSPYEQYF.